This T cell receptor beta chain stems from a study of blood T cell repertoires in COVID-19. The CDR3 is 14 amino acids. Germline V gives CDR1 SEHNR, CDR2 FQNEAQ (reference sequence). V lost 3 bases and J 8 bases, leaving 16 bases between the germline ends. The repertoire was sequenced with immunoSEQ multiplex PCR; TCRdb's copy has only in-frame clones and lacks some. The table shows about 89,000 clones, with about 91% occurring only once. The TCR was taken from a human donor with active COVID-19. The donor label of this sample is uncertain. The material sequenced was peripheral blood. V is TRBV7-9 and J is TRBJ1-2; D may be TRBD1 (6 bases). DNA of the CDR3: TGTGCCAGCAGCTTCGGTACAGGGTTTATCGGCTACACCTTC. Residues: CASSFGTGFIGYTF.